This entry lists 10 T cell receptor beta chains sequenced from one sample in a study of T cells in Graves' hyperthyroidism and ophthalmopathy (dated by TCRdb to 2018 to 2020). Library preparation employed multiplex PCR. The data were produced on an Illumina HiSeq 2000. TCR beta CDR3 regions were amplified from RNA transcripts. The first round of RT-PCR for the TCR CDR3 was performed with the HTBI primer set and the Qiagen OneStep RT-PCR kit. TCRdb reprocessed the public reads (quality trimming at Q25 with fastp, clone calling with MiXCR) and kept in-frame beta chains. One record per CDR3 amino acid sequence lists the most common genes and DNA. The sample table lists a few hundred thousand distinct CDR3 sequences, around 19% of them with a count of one. The ten largest clones take up roughly 44% of the sample. Material: blood. The source of these receptors is a man aged 40-50 years with Graves' hyperthyroidism.

V gene TRBV30 combines with J gene TRBJ1-2, with TRBD1 as a possible D gene (6 bases). CDR3 length equals 12 residues. Trimming cost V 1 base and J 10 bases, with 13 bases left between them. Germline V gene data show CDR1 as GTSNPN and CDR2 as SVGIG (reference sequence). CDR3 residues: CAWSEQGLDYTF. CDR3 nucleotide sequence: TGTGCCTGGAGTGAACAGGGCCTTGACTACACCTTC.

This rearrangement joins TRBV4-3 to TRBJ2-2; a weak D match, TRBD1 (6 bases). The CDR3 length is 18 residues. V lost 0 bases, J lost 6 bases, and 20 bases lay in between. Germline-derived CDR1 and CDR2 are LGHNA and YSLEER. CDR3 DNA sequence: TGCGCCAGCAGCCAAGATTCTGGGGGCAGGGGATCCCCCGGGGAGCTGTTTTTT. Translating gives CASSQDSGGRGSPGELFF.

The rearrangement joins TRBV7-3 to TRBJ2-2; 7 bases agree with TRBD1. The CDR3 has 15 residues. In germline, CDR1 is SGHTA, CDR2 FQGTGA. J was trimmed by 6 bases and V by 2 bases; bases with no gene match: 6. Here the CDR3 DNA reads TGTGCCAGCAGCTTACGAGTAACAGGGGCCGGGGAGCTGTTTTTT. This sequence encodes CASSLRVTGAGELFF.

V gene TRBV7-9 combines with J gene TRBJ1-3; a weak D match, TRBD1 (5 bases). The CDR3 loop spans 15 amino acids. Germline-derived CDR1 and CDR2 are SEHNR and FQNEAQ (reference sequence). Trimming removed 6 bases at V and 8 bases at J, with 20 bases between. The CDR3 sequence is CASSRRGIEVDTIYF. CDR3 coding DNA: TGTGCCAGCAGTCGACGGGGGATCGAGGTAGACACCATATATTTT.

This clonotype was seen more than once but under ten times. The rearrangement uses TRBV3-1 and TRBJ1-2; D is perhaps TRBD1 (6 bases). The CDR3 sequence is 13 residues long. Per germline, CDR1 LGHDT and CDR2 YNNKEL (reference sequence). Trimming took 3 bases from V and 6 from J, leaving 11 bases between them. The CDR3 reads CASSQPQGDGYTF. CDR3 nucleotide sequence: TGTGCCAGCAGCCAGCCACAGGGTGATGGCTACACCTTC. Full variable domain (remainder filled in from reference TRBV3-1 and TRBJ1-2): DTAVSQTPKYLVTQMGNDKSIKCEQNLGHDTMYWYKQDSKKFLKIMFSYNNKELIINETVPNRFSPKSPDKAHLNLHINSLELGDSAVYFCASSQPQGDGYTFGSGTRLTVV.

A word on this clonotype: A read error may account for a junction end that differs from germline. The chain joins TRBV30 to TRBJ2-7; 10 bases align to TRBD1. Germline assignment: CDR1 GTSNPN and CDR2 SVGIG (reference sequence). The CDR3 is 13 residues long. CDR3 in amino acids: CARSRTGGREQYF. The CDR3 coding sequence is TGTGCCCGGAGTAGGACAGGGGGTAGAGAGCAGTACTTC.

This clonotype was seen more than once but under ten times. This could be a read error, since a much larger clone is one nucleotide away. Since the CDR3 does not end with the conserved phenylalanine or tryptophan, this likely comes from a read error. The V gene is TRBV6-2 or TRBV6-3, the J gene TRBJ1-2; TRBD1 matches 9 bases. The trim removed 5 bases at V and 1 base at J, leaving 5 bases unmatched. Germline V gene data show CDR1 as MNHEY and CDR2 as SVGEGT. The CDR3 extends over 15 amino acids. CDR3 bases: TGTGCCAGCAGTAACCGGGACAGGGATAACTATGGCTACACCCTC. It yields the protein CASSNRDRDNYGYTL.

There are many counts of this clonotype. The chain recombines TRBV7-2 with TRBJ2-7; 7 nucleotides align to TRBD1. The trim removed 5 bases at V and 3 bases at J, leaving 7 bases unmatched. The CDR3 contains 14 residues. Per the germline V gene, CDR1 is SGHTA and CDR2 is FQGNSA. For the CDR3, the DNA is TGTGCCAGCAGCCCAGAATGGGACAGCTACGAGCAGTACTTC. This gives the protein CASSPEWDSYEQYF. Variable domain in full (rest from reference TRBV7-2 and TRBJ2-7): GAGVSQSPSNKVTEKGKDVELRCDPISGHTALYWYRQSLGQGLEFLIYFQGNSAPDKSGLPSDRFSAERTGGSVSTLTIQRTQQEDSAVYLCASSPEWDSYEQYFGPGTRLTVT.

The chain joins TRBV20-1 to TRBJ2-7, with a tentative D call TRBD2 (5 bases). Trimming stripped 5 bases from V and 1 base from J, with 15 bases between. Germline V gene lookup returns CDR1 DFQATT and CDR2 SNEGSKA (reference sequence). CDR3 size: 14 residues. In DNA form, the CDR3 reads TGCAGTGCTGAGAGCGGCGTTTCTTCCTACGAGCAGTACTTC. It is translated as CSAESGVSSYEQYF.

Ten or more counts support this clonotype. The chain combines TRBV11-2 with TRBJ2-5; TRBD2 aligns across 15 bases. The V gene's germline CDR1 is SGHAT and CDR2 FQNNGV. Losses at the gene ends were 6 bases for V and 2 bases for J; bases not matched to a gene: 7. This CDR3 has 17 amino acids. CDR3: CASRTGTSGGSQETQYF. The CDR3 DNA follows: TGTGCCAGCAGAACCGGGACTAGCGGGGGGTCGCAAGAGACCCAGTACTTC.